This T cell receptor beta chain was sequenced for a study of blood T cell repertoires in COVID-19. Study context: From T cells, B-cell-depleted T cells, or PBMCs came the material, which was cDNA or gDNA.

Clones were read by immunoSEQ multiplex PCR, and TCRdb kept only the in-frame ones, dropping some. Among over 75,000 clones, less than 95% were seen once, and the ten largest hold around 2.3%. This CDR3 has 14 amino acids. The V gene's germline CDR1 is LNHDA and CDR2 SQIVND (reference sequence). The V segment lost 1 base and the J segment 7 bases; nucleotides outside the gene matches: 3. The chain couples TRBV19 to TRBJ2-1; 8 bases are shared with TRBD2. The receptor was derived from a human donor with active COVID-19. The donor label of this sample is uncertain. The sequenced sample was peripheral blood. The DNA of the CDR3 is TGTGCCAGTAGTATAGCGGGGGGGCCTAATGAGCAGTTCTTC. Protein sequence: CASSIAGGPNEQFF.